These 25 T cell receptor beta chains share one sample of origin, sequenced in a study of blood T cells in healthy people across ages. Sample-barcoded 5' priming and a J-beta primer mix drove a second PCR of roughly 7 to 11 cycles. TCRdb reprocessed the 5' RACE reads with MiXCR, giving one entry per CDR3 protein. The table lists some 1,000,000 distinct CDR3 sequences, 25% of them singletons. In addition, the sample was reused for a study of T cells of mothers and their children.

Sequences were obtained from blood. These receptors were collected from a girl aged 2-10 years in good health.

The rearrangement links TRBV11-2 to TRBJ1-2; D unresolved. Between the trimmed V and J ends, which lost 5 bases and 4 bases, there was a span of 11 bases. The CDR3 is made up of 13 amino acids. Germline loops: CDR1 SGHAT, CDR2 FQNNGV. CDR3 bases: TGTGCCAGCAGCCCTCTGGTGAGCTATGGCTACACCTTC. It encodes CASSPLVSYGYTF.

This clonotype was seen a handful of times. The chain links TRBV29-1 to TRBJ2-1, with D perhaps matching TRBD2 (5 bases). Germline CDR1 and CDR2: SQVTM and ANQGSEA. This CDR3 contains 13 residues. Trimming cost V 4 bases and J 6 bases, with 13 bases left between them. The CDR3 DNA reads TGCAGCGTTGGAGGGCGGGTAGGCAATGAGCAGTTCTTC. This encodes CSVGGRVGNEQFF.

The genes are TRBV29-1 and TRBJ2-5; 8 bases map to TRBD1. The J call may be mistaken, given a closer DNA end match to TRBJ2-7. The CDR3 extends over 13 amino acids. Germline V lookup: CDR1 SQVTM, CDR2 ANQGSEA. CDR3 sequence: CSASDRVGYEQYF. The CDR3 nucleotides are TGCAGCGCCTCGGACAGGGTGGGTTACGAGCAGTACTTC.

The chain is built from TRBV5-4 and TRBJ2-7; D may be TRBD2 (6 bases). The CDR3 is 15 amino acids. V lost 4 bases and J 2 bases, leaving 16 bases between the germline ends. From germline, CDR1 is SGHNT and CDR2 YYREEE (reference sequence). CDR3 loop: CASSDTGTFPYEQYF. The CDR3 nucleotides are TGTGCCAGCAGCGATACCGGGACTTTCCCCTACGAGCAGTACTTC.

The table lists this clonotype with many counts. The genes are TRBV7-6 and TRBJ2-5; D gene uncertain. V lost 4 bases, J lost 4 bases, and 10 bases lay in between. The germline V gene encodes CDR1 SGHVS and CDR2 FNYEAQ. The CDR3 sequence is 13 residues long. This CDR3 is CASSSLPGETQYF. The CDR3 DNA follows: TGTGCCAGCAGCTCCCTCCCCGGAGAGACCCAGTACTTC.

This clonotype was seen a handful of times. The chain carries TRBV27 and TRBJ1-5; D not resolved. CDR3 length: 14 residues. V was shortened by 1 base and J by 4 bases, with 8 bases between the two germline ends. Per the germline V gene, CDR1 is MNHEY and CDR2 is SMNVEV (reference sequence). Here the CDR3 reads CASSLWAGNQPQHF. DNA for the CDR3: TGTGCCAGCAGTTTATGGGCCGGAAATCAGCCCCAGCATTTT.

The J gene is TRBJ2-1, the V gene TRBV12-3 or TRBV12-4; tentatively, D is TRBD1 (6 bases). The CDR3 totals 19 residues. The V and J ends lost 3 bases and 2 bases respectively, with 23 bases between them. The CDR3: CASSFMGDIFSITYNEQFF. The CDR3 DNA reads TGTGCCAGCAGTTTCATGGGGGACATATTTTCCATAACCTACAATGAGCAGTTCTTC.

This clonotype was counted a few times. CDR3 DNA sequence: TGTGCCAGCAGCCTTACCCGGGACATTAAGTTCCCTACCTACGAGCAGTACTTC. Translating gives CASSLTRDIKFPTYEQYF. V usage is TRBV11-1 and J usage is TRBJ2-7; a weak D match, TRBD1 (6 bases). This CDR3 is 18 amino acids long. CDR1 SGHAT and CDR2 FQDESV come from the germline V gene (reference sequence). Between the trimmed V and J ends, which lost 5 bases and 2 bases, there was a span of 25 bases.

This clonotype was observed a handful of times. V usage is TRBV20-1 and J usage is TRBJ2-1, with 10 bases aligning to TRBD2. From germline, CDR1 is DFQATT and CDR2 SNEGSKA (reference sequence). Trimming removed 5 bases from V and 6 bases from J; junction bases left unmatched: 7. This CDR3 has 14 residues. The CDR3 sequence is CSAESGRVGNEQFF. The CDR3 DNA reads TGCAGTGCTGAGAGCGGGAGGGTGGGCAATGAGCAGTTCTTC.

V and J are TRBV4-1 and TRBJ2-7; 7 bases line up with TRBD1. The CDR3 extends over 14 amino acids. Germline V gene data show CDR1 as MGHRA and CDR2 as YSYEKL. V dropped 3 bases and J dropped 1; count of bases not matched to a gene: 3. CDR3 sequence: CASSHDRASYEQYF. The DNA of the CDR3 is TGCGCCAGCAGCCACGACAGGGCTTCCTACGAGCAGTACTTC.

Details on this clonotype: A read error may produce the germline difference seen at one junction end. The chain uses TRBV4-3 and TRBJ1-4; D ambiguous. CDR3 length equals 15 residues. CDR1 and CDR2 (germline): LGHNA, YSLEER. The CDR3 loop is CASSQGGQPNGKLFF. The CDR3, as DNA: TGCGCCAGCAGCCAAGGAGGTCAGCCTAATGGAAAACTGTTTTTT.

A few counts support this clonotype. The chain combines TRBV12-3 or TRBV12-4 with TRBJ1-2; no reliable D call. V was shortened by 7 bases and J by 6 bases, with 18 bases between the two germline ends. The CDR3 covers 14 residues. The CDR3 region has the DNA TGTGCCAGCACCCACATCCCCGGGATACATGGCTACACCTTC. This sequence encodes CASTHIPGIHGYTF.

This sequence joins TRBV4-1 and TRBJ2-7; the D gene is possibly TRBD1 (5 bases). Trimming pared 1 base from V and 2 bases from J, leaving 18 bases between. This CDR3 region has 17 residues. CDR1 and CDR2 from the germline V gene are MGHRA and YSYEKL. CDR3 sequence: CASSQVIQGRSPYEQYF. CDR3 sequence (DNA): TGCGCCAGCAGCCAAGTCATTCAGGGTAGGAGCCCCTACGAGCAGTACTTC.

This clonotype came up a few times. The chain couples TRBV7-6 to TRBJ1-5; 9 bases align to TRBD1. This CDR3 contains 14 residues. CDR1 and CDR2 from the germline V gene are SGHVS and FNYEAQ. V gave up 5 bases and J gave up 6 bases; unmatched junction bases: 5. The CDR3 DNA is TGTGCCAGCAGCCTGGGACAGGGCGTTCAGCCCCAGCATTTT. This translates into CASSLGQGVQPQHF.

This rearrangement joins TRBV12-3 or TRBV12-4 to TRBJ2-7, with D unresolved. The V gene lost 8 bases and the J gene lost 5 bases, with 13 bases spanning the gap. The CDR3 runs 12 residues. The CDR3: CASGPQSDEQYF. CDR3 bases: TGTGCCAGCGGCCCGCAGAGTGACGAGCAGTACTTC.

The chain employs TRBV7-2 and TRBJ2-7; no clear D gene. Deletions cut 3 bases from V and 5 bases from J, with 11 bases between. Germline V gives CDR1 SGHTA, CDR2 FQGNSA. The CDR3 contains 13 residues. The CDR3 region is CASSFRVNDEQYF. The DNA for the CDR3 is TGTGCCAGCAGCTTCCGGGTTAACGACGAGCAGTACTTC. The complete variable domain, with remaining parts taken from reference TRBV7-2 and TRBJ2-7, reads GAGVSQSPSNKVTEKGKDVELRCDPISGHTALYWYRQSLGQGLEFLIYFQGNSAPDKSGLPSDRFSAERTGGSVSTLTIQRTQQEDSAVYLCASSFRVNDEQYFGPGTRLTVT.

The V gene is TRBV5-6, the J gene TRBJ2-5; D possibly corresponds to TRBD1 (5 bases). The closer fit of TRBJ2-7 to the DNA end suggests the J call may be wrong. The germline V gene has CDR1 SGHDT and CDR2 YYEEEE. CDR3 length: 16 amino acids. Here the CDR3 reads CASSLRRWGGRYEQYF. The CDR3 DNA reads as TGTGCCAGCAGCTTGAGACGTTGGGGCGGCCGCTACGAGCAGTACTTC.

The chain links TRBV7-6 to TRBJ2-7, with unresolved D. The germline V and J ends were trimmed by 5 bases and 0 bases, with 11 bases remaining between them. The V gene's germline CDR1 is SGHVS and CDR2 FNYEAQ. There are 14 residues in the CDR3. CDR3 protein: CASSPLTDSYEQYF. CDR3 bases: TGTGCCAGCAGCCCCCTGACGGACTCCTACGAGCAGTACTTC.

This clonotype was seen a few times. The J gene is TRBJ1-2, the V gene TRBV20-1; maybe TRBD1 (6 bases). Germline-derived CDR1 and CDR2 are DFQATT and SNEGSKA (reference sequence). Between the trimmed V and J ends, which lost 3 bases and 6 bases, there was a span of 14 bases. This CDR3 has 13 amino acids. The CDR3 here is CSARGPGENGYTF. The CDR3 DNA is TGCAGTGCTAGGGGACCAGGGGAGAATGGCTACACCTTC.

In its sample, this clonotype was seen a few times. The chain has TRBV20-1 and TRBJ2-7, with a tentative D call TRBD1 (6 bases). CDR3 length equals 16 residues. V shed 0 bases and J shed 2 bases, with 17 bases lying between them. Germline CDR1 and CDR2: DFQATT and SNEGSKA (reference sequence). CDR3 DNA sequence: TGCAGTGCTAGAGACGCAACAGGGATGACGACCTACGAGCAGTACTTC. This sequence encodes CSARDATGMTTYEQYF.

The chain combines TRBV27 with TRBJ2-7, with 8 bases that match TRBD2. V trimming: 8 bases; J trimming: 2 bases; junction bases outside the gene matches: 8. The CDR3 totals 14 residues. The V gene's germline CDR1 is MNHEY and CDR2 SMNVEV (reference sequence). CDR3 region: CASGREGLTYEQYF. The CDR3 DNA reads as TGTGCCAGCGGACGGGAGGGCCTCACCTACGAGCAGTACTTC.

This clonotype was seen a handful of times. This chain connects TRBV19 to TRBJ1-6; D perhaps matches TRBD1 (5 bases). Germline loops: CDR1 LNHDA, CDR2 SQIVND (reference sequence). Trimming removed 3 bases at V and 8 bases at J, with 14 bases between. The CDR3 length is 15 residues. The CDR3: CASSINRMGDSPLHF. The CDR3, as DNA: TGTGCCAGTAGTATTAACCGGATGGGGGATTCACCCCTCCACTTT.

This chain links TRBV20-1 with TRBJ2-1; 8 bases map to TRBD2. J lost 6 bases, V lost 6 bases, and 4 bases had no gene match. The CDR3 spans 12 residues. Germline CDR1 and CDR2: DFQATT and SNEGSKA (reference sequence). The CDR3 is CSAPGGGNEQFF. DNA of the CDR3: TGCAGTGCGCCGGGAGGGGGCAATGAGCAGTTCTTC.

CDR3 coding DNA: TGTGCCATCAGTCCCGATTTACGCGAAAAACTGTTTTTT. This gives the protein CAISPDLREKLFF. The rearrangement joins TRBV10-3 to TRBJ1-4; D not certain. Germline CDR1 ENHRY, CDR2 SYGVKD. CDR3 length: 13 residues. Trimming pared 5 bases from V and 8 bases from J, leaving 12 bases between.

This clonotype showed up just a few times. CDR3 sequence reads: CASSLLLNLGGYTF. The DNA for the CDR3 is TGTGCCAGCAGCTTGTTGTTGAATCTGGGTGGCTACACCTTC. The chain uses TRBV5-6 and TRBJ1-2; D is undetermined. This CDR3 has 14 residues. Looked up from germline, CDR1 is SGHDT and CDR2 is YYEEEE. With 1 base removed from V and 7 bases from J, the gap between germline ends came to 14 bases.